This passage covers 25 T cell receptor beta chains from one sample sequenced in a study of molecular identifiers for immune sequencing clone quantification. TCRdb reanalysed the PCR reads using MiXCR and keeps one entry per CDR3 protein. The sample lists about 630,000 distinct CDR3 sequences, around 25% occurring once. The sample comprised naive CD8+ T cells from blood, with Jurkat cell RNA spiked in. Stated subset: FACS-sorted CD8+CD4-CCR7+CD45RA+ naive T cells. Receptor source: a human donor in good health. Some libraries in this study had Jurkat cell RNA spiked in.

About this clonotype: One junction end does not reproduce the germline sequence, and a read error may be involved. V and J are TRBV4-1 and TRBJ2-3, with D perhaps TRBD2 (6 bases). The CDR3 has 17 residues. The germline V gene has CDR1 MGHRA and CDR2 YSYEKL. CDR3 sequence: CASSRDVSGYSTDTQYF. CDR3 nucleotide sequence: TGCGCCAGCAGCCGAGACGTAAGCGGGTATAGCACAGATACGCAGTACTTT.

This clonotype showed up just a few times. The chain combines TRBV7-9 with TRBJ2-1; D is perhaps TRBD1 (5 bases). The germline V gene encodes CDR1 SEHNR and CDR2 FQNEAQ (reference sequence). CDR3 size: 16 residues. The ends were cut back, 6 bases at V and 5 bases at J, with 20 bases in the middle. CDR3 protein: CASSFPEGAVDNEQFF. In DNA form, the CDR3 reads TGTGCCAGCAGTTTCCCTGAAGGGGCAGTTGACAATGAGCAGTTCTTC.

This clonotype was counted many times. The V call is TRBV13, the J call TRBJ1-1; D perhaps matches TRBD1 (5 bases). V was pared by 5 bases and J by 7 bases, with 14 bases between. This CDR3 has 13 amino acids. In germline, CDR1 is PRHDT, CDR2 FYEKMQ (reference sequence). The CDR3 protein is CASSHSGGGEAFF. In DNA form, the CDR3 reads TGTGCCAGCAGCCACTCGGGGGGAGGTGAAGCTTTCTTT.

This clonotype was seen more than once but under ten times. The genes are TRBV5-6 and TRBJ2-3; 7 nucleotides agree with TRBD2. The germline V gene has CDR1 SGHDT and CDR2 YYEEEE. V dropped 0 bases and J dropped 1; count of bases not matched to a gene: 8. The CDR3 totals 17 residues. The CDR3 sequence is CASSLGYLAERTDTQYF. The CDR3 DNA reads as TGTGCCAGCAGCTTGGGGTACCTAGCGGAACGCACAGATACGCAGTATTTT.

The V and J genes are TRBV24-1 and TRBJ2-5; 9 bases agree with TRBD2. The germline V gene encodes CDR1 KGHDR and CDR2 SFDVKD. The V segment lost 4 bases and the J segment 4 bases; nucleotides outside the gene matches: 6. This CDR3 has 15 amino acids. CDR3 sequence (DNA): TGTGCCACCAGTGAGTACGCGGGAGGGCGAGAGACCCAGTACTTC. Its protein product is CATSEYAGGRETQYF.

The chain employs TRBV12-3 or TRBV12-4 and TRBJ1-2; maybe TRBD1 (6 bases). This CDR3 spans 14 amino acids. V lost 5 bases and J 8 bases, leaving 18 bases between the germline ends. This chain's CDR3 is CASSTGTRGWGYTF. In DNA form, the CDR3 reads TGTGCCAGCAGTACCGGGACAAGGGGTTGGGGCTACACCTTC.

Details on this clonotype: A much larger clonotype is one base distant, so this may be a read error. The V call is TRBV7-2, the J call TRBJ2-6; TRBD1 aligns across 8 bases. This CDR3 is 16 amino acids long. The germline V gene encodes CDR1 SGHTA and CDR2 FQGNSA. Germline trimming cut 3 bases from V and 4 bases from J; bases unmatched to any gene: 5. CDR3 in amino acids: CASSLIRGPGANVLTF. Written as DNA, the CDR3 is TGTGCCAGCAGCTTGATCAGGGGGCCCGGGGCCAACGTCCTGACTTTC.

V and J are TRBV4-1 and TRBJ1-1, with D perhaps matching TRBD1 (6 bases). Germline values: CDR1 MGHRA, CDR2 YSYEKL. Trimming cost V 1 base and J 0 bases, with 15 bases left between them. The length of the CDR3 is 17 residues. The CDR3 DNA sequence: TGCGCCAGCAGCCAAGGCGGGGGGCAAACCATGAACACTGAAGCTTTCTTT. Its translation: CASSQGGGQTMNTEAFF.

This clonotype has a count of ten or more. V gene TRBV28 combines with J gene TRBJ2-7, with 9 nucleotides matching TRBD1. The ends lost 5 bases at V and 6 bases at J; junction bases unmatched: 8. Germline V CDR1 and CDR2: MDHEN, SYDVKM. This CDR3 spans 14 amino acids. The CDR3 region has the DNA TGTGCCAGCAGTCCCCGGGACAGGGATGCCGAGCAGTACTTC. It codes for CASSPRDRDAEQYF.

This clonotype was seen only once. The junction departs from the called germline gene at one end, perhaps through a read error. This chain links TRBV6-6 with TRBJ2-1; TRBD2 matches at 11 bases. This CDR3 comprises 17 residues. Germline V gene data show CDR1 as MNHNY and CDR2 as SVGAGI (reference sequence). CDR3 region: CAGSYGTSGSSYNEQFF. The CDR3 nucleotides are TGTGCCGGCAGTTACGGGACTAGCGGCAGCTCCTACAATGAGCAGTTCTTC.

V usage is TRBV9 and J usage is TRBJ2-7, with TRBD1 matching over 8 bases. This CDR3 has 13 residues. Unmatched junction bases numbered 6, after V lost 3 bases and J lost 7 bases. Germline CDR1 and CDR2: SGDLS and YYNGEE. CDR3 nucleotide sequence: TGTGCCAGCAGCGCGAGACAGGGGAGAGAGCAGTACTTC. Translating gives CASSARQGREQYF.

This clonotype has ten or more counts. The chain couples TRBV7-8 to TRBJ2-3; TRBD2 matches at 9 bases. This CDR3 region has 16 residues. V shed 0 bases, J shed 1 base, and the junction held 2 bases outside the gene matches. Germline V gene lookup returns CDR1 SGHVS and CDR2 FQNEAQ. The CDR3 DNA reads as TGTGCCAGCAGCTTAGCAAGCGGGGGGCGCACAGATACGCAGTATTTT. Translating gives CASSLASGGRTDTQYF.

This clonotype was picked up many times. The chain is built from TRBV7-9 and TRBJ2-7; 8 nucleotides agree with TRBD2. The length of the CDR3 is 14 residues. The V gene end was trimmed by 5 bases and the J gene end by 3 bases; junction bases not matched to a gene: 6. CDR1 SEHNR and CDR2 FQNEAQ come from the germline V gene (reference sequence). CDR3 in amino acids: CASSPGGAIYEQYF. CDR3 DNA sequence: TGTGCCAGCAGCCCCGGGGGGGCCATCTACGAGCAGTACTTC. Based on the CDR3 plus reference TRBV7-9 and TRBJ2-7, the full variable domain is DTGVSQNPRHKITKRGQNVTFRCDPISEHNRLYWYRQTLGQGPEFLTYFQNEAQLEKSRLLSDRFSAERPKGSFSTLEIQRTEQGDSAMYLCASSPGGAIYEQYFGPGTRLTVT.

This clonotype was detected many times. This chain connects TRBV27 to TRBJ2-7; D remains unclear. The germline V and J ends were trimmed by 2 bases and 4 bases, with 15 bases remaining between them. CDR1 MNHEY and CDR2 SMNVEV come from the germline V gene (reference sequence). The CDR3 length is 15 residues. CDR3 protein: CASSLGPGIKYEQYF. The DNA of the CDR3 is TGTGCCAGCAGTTTAGGTCCGGGCATAAAGTACGAGCAGTACTTC.

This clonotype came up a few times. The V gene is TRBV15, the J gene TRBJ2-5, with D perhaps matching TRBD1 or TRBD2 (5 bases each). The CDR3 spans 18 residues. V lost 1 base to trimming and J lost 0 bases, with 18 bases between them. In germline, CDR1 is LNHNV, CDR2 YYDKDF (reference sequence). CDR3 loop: CATSRASSGTGYQETQYF. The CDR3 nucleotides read TGTGCCACCAGCAGAGCATCCTCCGGGACGGGGTACCAAGAGACCCAGTACTTC. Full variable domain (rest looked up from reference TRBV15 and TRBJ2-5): DAMVIQNPRYQVTQFGKPVTLSCSQTLNHNVMYWYQQKSSQAPKLLFHYYDKDFNNEADTPDNFQSRRPNTSFCFLDIRSPGLGDTAMYLCATSRASSGTGYQETQYFGPGTRLLVL.

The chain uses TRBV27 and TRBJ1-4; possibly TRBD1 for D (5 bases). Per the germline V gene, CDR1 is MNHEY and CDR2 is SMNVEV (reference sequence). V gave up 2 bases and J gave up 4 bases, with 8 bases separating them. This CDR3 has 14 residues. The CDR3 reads CASSLAGSNEKLFF. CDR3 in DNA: TGTGCCAGCAGTTTAGCAGGGAGTAATGAAAAACTGTTTTTT.

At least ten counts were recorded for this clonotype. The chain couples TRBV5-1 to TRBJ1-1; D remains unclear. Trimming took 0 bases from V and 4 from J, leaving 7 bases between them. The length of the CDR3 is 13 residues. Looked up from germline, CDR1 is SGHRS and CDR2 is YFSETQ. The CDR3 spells CASSLGDFTEAFF. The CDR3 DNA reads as TGCGCCAGCAGCTTGGGGGATTTCACTGAAGCTTTCTTT. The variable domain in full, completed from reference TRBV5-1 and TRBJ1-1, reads KAGVTQTPRYLIKTRGQQVTLSCSPISGHRSVSWYQQTPGQGLQFLFEYFSETQRNKGNFPGRFSGRQFSNSRSEMNVSTLELGDSALYLCASSLGDFTEAFFGQGTRLTVV.

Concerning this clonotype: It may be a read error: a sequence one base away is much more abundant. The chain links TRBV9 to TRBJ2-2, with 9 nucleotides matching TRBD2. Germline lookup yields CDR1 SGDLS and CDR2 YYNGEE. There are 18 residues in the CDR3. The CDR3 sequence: CASSVEGSGGLNTGVLFF. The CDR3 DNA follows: TGTGCCAGCAGCGTAGAGGGTAGCGGGGGTTTGAACACCGGGGTGCTGTTTTTT.

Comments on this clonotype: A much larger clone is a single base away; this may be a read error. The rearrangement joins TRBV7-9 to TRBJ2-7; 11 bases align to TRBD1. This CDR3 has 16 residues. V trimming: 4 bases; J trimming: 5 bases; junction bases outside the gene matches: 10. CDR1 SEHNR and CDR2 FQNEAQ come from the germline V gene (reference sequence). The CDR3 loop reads CASSSGPGQGAHEQYF. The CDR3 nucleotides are TGTGCCAGCAGCTCAGGCCCAGGACAGGGGGCCCACGAGCAGTACTTC. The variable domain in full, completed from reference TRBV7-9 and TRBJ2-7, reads DTGVSQNPRHKITKRGQNVTFRCDPISEHNRLYWYRQTLGQGPEFLTYFQNEAQLEKSRLLSDRFSAERPKGSFSTLEIQRTEQGDSAMYLCASSSGPGQGAHEQYFGPGTRLTVT.

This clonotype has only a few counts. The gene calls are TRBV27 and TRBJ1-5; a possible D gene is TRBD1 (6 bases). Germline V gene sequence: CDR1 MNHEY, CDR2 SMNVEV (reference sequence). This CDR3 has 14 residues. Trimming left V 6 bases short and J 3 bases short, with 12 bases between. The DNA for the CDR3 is TGTGCCAGCAGGGCATGGGGGCCCAATCAGCCCCAGCATTTT. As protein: CASRAWGPNQPQHF.

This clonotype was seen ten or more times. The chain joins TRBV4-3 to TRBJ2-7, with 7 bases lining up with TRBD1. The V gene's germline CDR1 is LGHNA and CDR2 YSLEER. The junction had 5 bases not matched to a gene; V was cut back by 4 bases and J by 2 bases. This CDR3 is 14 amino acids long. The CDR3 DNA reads TGCGCCAGCAGCCCTTGGACAGGAACCTACGAGCAGTACTTC. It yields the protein CASSPWTGTYEQYF.

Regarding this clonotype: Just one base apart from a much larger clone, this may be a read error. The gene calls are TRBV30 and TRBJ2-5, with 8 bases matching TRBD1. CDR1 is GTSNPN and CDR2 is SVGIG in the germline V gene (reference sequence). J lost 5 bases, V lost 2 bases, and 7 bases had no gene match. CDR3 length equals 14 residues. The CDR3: CAWSIWGQVETQYF. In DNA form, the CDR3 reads TGTGCCTGGAGTATCTGGGGACAGGTGGAGACCCAGTACTTC.

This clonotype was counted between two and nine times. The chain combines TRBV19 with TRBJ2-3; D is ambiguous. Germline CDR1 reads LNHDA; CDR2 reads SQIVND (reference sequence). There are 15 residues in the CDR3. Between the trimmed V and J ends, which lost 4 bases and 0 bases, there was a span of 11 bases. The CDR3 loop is CASSRMGSSTDTQYF. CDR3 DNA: TGTGCCAGTAGTAGAATGGGGTCTAGCACAGATACGCAGTATTTT.

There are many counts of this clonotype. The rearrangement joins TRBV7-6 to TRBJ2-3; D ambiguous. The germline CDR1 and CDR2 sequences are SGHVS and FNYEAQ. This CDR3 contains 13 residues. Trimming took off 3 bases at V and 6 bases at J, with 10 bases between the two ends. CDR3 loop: CASSFEVLDTQYF. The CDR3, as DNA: TGTGCCAGCAGCTTTGAGGTGCTTGATACGCAGTATTTT.

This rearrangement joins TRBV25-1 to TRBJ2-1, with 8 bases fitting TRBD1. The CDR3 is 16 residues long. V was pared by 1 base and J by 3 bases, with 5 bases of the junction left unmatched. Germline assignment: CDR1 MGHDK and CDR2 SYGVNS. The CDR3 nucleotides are TGTGCCAGCAGTGAATTTTTACAGGGGGACTACAATGAGCAGTTCTTC. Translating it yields CASSEFLQGDYNEQFF.